This TCR beta chain was recorded in a study of technical replicates of blood from several donors (dated by TCRdb to the late 2010s). Taken from the germline V gene (reference sequence), the CDR1 and CDR2 loops are LNHDA and SQIVND. Relative to germline, V is 4 bases shorter and J is 4 bases shorter, with 13 bases between their ends. The CDR3 starts with the cysteine, ends with the phenylalanine, and has 14 residues. CDR3 DNA only is kept here, 42 bases in frame from base 1. Libraries were prepared through the immunoSEQ multiplex PCR assay. TCRdb holds this immuneACCESS table with in-frame rearrangements only. Some clones are missing; in checked studies, unresolved V genes explain under half, and the rest has no known cause. The sample has 60,000 to 65,000 clones on record, 86% of them singletons. The top ten clones comprise about 4.8% of the sample. Concerning this clone: Its antigen has not been determined. No much larger clone is present one base from it, and per-base qualities are unavailable.

The sample was PBMCs. This TCR came from a human donor in good health. Some clones in this sample may be carry-over from other donors' samples. The chain employs TRBV19 and TRBJ2-5; a weak D assignment points to TRBD1 (5 bases agree). The DNA is TGTGCCAGTAGTAGGGAATTAGGGGCAGAGACCCAGTACTTC. Translated, this gives CASSRELGAETQYF.